The 25 T cell receptor beta chains in this list originate from one sample, sequenced in a study of cytomegalovirus exposure and HLA in healthy donors. In the PCR, 60 Vbeta and 13 Jbeta primers were used. Sequencing was performed with immunoSEQ multiplex PCR; in TCRdb, only in-frame clones are kept and a portion is missing. The sample shows 95,000 to 110,000 clones, roughly 80% of them seen only once. Specimen: PBMCs. These receptors were taken from a man under 40 in good health and CMV-seropositive.

The genes are TRBV15 and TRBJ2-1; possible D gene TRBD1, 6 bases. Germline values: CDR1 LNHNV, CDR2 YYDKDF (reference sequence). The CDR3 runs to 15 residues. The V end was cut by 0 bases, the J end by 3 bases, with 9 bases between. CDR3 protein: CATSREPGDYNEQFF. CDR3 bases: TGTGCCACCAGCAGAGAGCCAGGGGACTACAATGAGCAGTTCTTC.

Points on this clone: Other DNA sequences of this sample code for an identical CDR3. This rearrangement joins TRBV6-1 to TRBJ1-1; no clear D gene. Between the trimmed V and J ends, which lost 1 base and 5 bases, there was a span of 8 bases. Germline V gene lookup returns CDR1 MNHNS and CDR2 SASEGT. This CDR3 has 13 amino acids. DNA of the CDR3: TGTGCCAGCAGTGAAGTTCGGGAGACTGAAGCTTTCTTT. Residues: CASSEVRETEAFF.

This sequence joins TRBV5-6 and TRBJ2-7, with a possible D match to TRBD1 (6 bases). The CDR3 loop spans 14 amino acids. Germline lookup yields CDR1 SGHDT and CDR2 YYEEEE. Trimming took 0 bases from V and 2 from J, leaving 9 bases between them. CDR3 coding DNA: TGTGCCAGCAGCTTGGAGGACAGAACCTACGAGCAGTACTTC. This gives the protein CASSLEDRTYEQYF.

The chain recombines TRBV19 with TRBJ1-6; 7 bases align to TRBD1. Germline CDR1 reads LNHDA; CDR2 reads SQIVND (reference sequence). There are 15 residues in the CDR3. Trimming removed 7 bases from V and 8 bases from J; junction bases left unmatched: 11. The CDR3 loop reads CASNAFRDSDSPLHF. The CDR3 DNA is TGTGCCAGTAATGCTTTCCGGGACAGCGATTCACCCCTCCACTTT.

This sequence joins TRBV5-6 and TRBJ2-1, with 9 bases identical to TRBD1. The CDR3 consists of 12 residues. V was pared by 2 bases and J by 9 bases, with 0 bases of the junction left unmatched. Germline CDR1 and CDR2: SGHDT and YYEEEE. Here the CDR3 reads CASSLQGAEQFF. The CDR3 DNA reads as TGTGCCAGCAGCTTACAGGGGGCTGAGCAGTTCTTC.

As for this clone: The junction shows a germline mismatch at one end, possibly a read error. The chain links TRBV19 to TRBJ2-4; D possibly corresponds to TRBD2 (5 bases). The CDR3 extends over 14 amino acids. Germline loops: CDR1 LNHDA, CDR2 SQIVND (reference sequence). CDR3 sequence: CASSIRTAKNSQYF. The CDR3 DNA reads as TGTGCCAGTAGTATCCGGACTGCCAAAAACAGTCAGTACTTC.

The chain links TRBV6-1 to TRBJ1-2; no reliable D call. CDR1 is MNHNS, CDR2 SASEGT, per germline. CDR3 size: 16 residues. The V end was cut by 3 bases, the J end by 6 bases, with 20 bases between. CDR3 nucleotide sequence: TGTGCCAGCAGTGAGGAAGCAGGCCGTTTTTTTGATGGCTACACCTTC. Translation: CASSEEAGRFFDGYTF.

CDR3 coding DNA: TGTGCCAGCAGCCCCTCCCGGGGACAGGAAAATCAGCCCCAGCATTTT. Translated, it gives CASSPSRGQENQPQHF. The chain employs TRBV25-1 and TRBJ1-5; 8 bases fit TRBD1. Germline assignment: CDR1 MGHDK and CDR2 SYGVNS. This CDR3 region has 16 residues. V lost 6 bases to trimming and J lost 4 bases; unmatched junction nucleotides: 11. The entire variable domain, with the rest obtained from reference TRBV25-1 and TRBJ1-5, is as follows: EADIYQTPRYLVIGTGKKITLECSQTMGHDKMYWYQQDPGMELHLIHYSYGVNSTEKGDLSSESTVSRIRTEHFPLTLESARPSHTSQYLCASSPSRGQENQPQHFGDGTRLSIL.

The chain links TRBV7-3 to TRBJ2-3; possibly TRBD2 for D (6 bases). V shed 2 bases and J shed 8 bases, with 11 bases lying between them. The length of the CDR3 is 13 residues. The V gene's germline CDR1 is SGHTA and CDR2 FQGTGA. For the CDR3, the DNA is TGTGCCAGCAGCTTAGAAGTGGGGGGTACGCAGTATTTT. Amino acids: CASSLEVGGTQYF.

The chain joins TRBV7-9 to TRBJ1-4; 7 nucleotides align to TRBD1. From germline, CDR1 is SEHNR and CDR2 FQNEAQ (reference sequence). The CDR3 is 16 amino acids. V was clipped by 5 bases and J by 8 bases; unmatched bases: 14. In DNA, the CDR3 is TGTGCCAGCAGCGCACCTTCAGGGGGAGCTCGGGAAAAACTGTTTTTT. This encodes CASSAPSGGAREKLFF.

The rearrangement joins TRBV9 to TRBJ1-1, with unresolved D. The germline V and J ends were trimmed by 0 bases and 6 bases, with 12 bases remaining between them. The CDR3 consists of 14 residues. The germline gives CDR1 SGDLS, CDR2 YYNGEE. CDR3 bases: TGTGCCAGCAGCGTAGACCCCTCGAGGGCTGAAGCTTTCTTT. This sequence encodes CASSVDPSRAEAFF.

The chain employs TRBV5-6 and TRBJ2-2; 8 nucleotides line up with TRBD1. The J segment lost 4 bases and the V segment lost 5 bases, leaving 13 bases of the junction unmatched. The V gene's germline CDR1 is SGHDT and CDR2 YYEEEE. The CDR3 has 17 residues. The DNA for the CDR3 is TGTGCCAGCAGTCGGAGAGTGACAGGGGATTTCACCGGGGAGCTGTTTTTT. This translates into CASSRRVTGDFTGELFF.

The J gene is TRBJ2-2, the V gene TRBV28, with D uncertain. Germline CDR1 reads MDHEN; CDR2 reads SYDVKM. The CDR3 runs to 12 residues. V lost 3 bases, J lost 7 bases, and 6 bases lay in between. The CDR3 nucleotides are TGTGCCAGCAGTTTCCACAGCGGGGAGCTGTTTTTT. It is translated as CASSFHSGELFF.

The chain joins TRBV19 to TRBJ2-6; 7 bases agree with TRBD1. The germline gives CDR1 LNHDA, CDR2 SQIVND (reference sequence). Germline trimming cut 5 bases from V and 0 bases from J; bases unmatched to any gene: 13. The CDR3 covers 19 residues. The CDR3 spells CASSPGTDYHISGANVLTF. Here the CDR3 DNA reads TGTGCCAGTAGTCCCGGGACAGACTACCATATCTCTGGGGCCAACGTCCTGACTTTC.

The J gene is TRBJ2-2, the V gene TRBV28, with 10 bases identical to TRBD1. This CDR3 is built from 17 residues. V shed 2 bases, J shed 0 bases, and the junction held 3 bases outside the gene matches. Germline V gives CDR1 MDHEN, CDR2 SYDVKM. The CDR3 DNA reads as TGTGCCAGCAGTTTACCGGGACAGGGGCCGAACACCGGGGAGCTGTTTTTT. Amino acids: CASSLPGQGPNTGELFF.

The chain links TRBV11-1 to TRBJ2-7; 10 bases are shared with TRBD1. Germline CDR1 SGHAT, CDR2 FQDESV (reference sequence). Unmatched junction bases numbered 8, after V lost 5 bases and J lost 1 base. There are 16 residues in the CDR3. The CDR3 sequence is CASSPTWDRGSYEQYF. The CDR3 DNA is TGTGCCAGCAGCCCTACCTGGGACAGGGGATCCTACGAGCAGTACTTC. Full variable domain (remainder filled in from reference TRBV11-1 and TRBJ2-7): EAEVAQSPRYKITEKSQAVAFWCDPISGHATLYWYRQILGQGPELLVQFQDESVVDDSQLPKDRFSAERLKGVDSTLKIQPAELGDSAMYLCASSPTWDRGSYEQYFGPGTRLTVT.

The gene calls are TRBV5-4 and TRBJ2-5; D call uncertain. TRBJ2-7 matches the DNA end more closely, so the J call is doubtful. CDR1 SGHNT and CDR2 YYREEE come from the germline V gene (reference sequence). This CDR3 has 15 residues. The CDR3 sequence: CASSLRGSYSYEQYF. In DNA, the CDR3 is TGTGCCAGCAGCCTCCGCGGCAGCTACTCCTACGAGCAGTACTTC.

CDR3: CASSLSYRELAEAFF. DNA of the CDR3: TGCGCCAGCAGCTTGAGCTACAGGGAATTGGCTGAAGCTTTCTTT. The V and J genes are TRBV5-1 and TRBJ1-1, with D tentatively TRBD1 (6 bases). The germline V gene encodes CDR1 SGHRS and CDR2 YFSETQ. The CDR3 has 15 residues. V gave up 1 base and J gave up 6 bases, with 16 bases separating them.

The chain is built from TRBV5-1 and TRBJ2-1; D is unresolved. The CDR3 is made up of 16 amino acids. Germline assignment: CDR1 SGHRS and CDR2 YFSETQ. V was cut by 0 bases and J by 0 bases, with 10 bases left in between. The CDR3 is CASSLATVSSYNEQFF. DNA of the CDR3: TGCGCCAGCAGCTTGGCCACGGTTAGCTCCTACAATGAGCAGTTCTTC.

The chain combines TRBV6-5 with TRBJ2-7, with TRBD1 identical over 8 bases. CDR1 and CDR2 (germline): MNHEY, SVGAGI. Losses at the gene ends were 2 bases for V and 0 bases for J; bases not matched to a gene: 3. The CDR3 covers 15 residues. CDR3 sequence (DNA): TGTGCCAGCAGTTACGGGGACAGGAGCTCCTACGAGCAGTACTTC. Translated: CASSYGDRSSYEQYF.

The gene calls are TRBV10-3 and TRBJ1-4; D gene ambiguous. Trimming removed 3 bases from V and 0 bases from J, with 8 bases in between. The V gene's germline CDR1 is ENHRY and CDR2 SYGVKD. This CDR3 has 15 amino acids. CDR3 DNA: TGTGCCATCAGTGACACTACTGCAACTAATGAAAAACTGTTTTTT. It codes for CAISDTTATNEKLFF.

The chain recombines TRBV2 with TRBJ2-1; tentative D call: TRBD1 (6 bases). The CDR3 runs 12 residues. Between the trimmed V and J ends, which lost 6 bases and 5 bases, there was a span of 8 bases. CDR1 and CDR2 (germline): SNHLY, FYNNEI. CDR3 sequence (DNA): TGTGCCAGCAGGGCAGGGGACAATGAGCAGTTCTTC. Its translation: CASRAGDNEQFF.

CDR3 in amino acids: CASSYAGSHSGNTIYF. The CDR3 DNA follows: TGTGCCAGCAGTTACGCGGGGAGTCACTCTGGAAACACCATATATTTT. This chain links TRBV6-5 with TRBJ1-3; D gene uncertain. From germline, CDR1 is MNHEY and CDR2 SVGAGI. CDR3 size: 16 residues. Trimming shortened V by 2 bases and J by 0 bases, and 11 bases separated the two germline ends.

V usage is TRBV4-2 and J usage is TRBJ2-2; 15 nucleotides align to TRBD2. CDR1 and CDR2 from the germline V gene are LGHNA and YNFKEQ. The CDR3 is made up of 18 amino acids. The V gene end was trimmed by 5 bases and the J gene end by 4 bases; junction bases not matched to a gene: 8. In nucleotides, the CDR3 is TGTGCCAGCAGCGCCTCCGGGACTAGCGGGGGGCTCACCGGGGAGCTGTTTTTT. Amino acids: CASSASGTSGGLTGELFF.

The chain is built from TRBV5-1 and TRBJ2-1, with D possibly matching TRBD1 (7 bases). Looked up from germline, CDR1 is SGHRS and CDR2 is YFSETQ. The CDR3 is made up of 15 amino acids. Trimming cost V 2 bases and J 7 bases, with 16 bases left between them. The CDR3 protein is CASSFRGVLENEQFF. The DNA of the CDR3 is TGCGCCAGCAGCTTCAGGGGGGTACTGGAAAATGAGCAGTTCTTC.